This T cell receptor (beta chain) stems from a study of shared clonotypes between healthy human individuals. The wider study: CD4 naive and memory got three plates each, CD8 naive two, CD8 memory one. Study conclusions and caveats: Sequencing depth was expected to affect clonotype sharing among donors.

Comments on this clone: Antigen specificity is unknown.

Trimming removed 5 bases from V and 7 bases from J, with 12 bases in between. The CDR3 sequence is 13 residues long. Germline CDR1 SGHAT, CDR2 FQNNGV. The split of CD4+ cells yielded CD45RA+ naive and CD45RA-negative memory subsets. Every subset's genomic DNA went evenly onto several immunoSEQ plates. Repertoires were generated with immunoSEQ multiplex PCR, while TCRdb's copy carries only in-frame clones and drops some. The sample lists roughly 2.5 million clones, 85% to 95% occurring once. Sequenced input: naive CD4+ T cells sorted from blood. This sample's subset: CD45RA+ positively selected. The sequence came from a man younger than 35 in good health. This chain joins TRBV11-2 and TRBJ1-5, with D tentatively TRBD1 (5 bases). The CDR3 coding sequence is TGTGCCAGCAGCCCCCGGGCAGGGCAGCCCCAGCATTTT. Residues: CASSPRAGQPQHF.